This record concerns one T cell receptor beta chain sequence. Antigen unknown. The CDR3 is 16 amino acids. After removal of 4 bases from V and 4 bases from J, the junction contained 12 bases not matched to a gene. CDR1 is SGHRS and CDR2 is YFSETQ in the germline V gene. cDNA libraries for TCR beta contained unique molecular identifiers. It was from roughly 1 to 10 million T cells that 450,000 to 550,000 cDNA molecules came. In TCRdb, the PCR reads were re-called with MiXCR into one record per CDR3 protein. The sample holds some 190,000 distinct CDR3 sequences, roughly 28% seen once. This specimen belongs to a study of post-analysis software for immune sequencing data. Study context: Relapsing-remitting, secondary progressive and progressive-relapsing courses of multiple sclerosis were included. The study's findings and limits: Patients showed TRBV5-6, TRBV5-1 and TRBV20-1 among a few TRBV segments more frequent than in controls. Under the F measure, samples that were prepared in one batch clustered strongly together. Those with multiple sclerosis, the patient group, showed significantly lower normalized Chao1 diversity than controls.

The sequence derives from a girl aged 2-17 years with multiple sclerosis. What was sequenced was blood. V gene TRBV5-1 combines with J gene TRBJ2-5; 8 nucleotides match TRBD1. The CDR3 coding sequence is TGCGCCAGCAGCCCTAACGCCGGACAGGGAGGAGAGACCCAGTACTTC. Its translation is CASSPNAGQGGETQYF. The variable domain in full, completed from reference TRBV5-1 and TRBJ2-5, reads KAGVTQTPRYLIKTRGQQVTLSCSPISGHRSVSWYQQTPGQGLQFLFEYFSETQRNKGNFPGRFSGRQFSNSRSEMNVSTLELGDSALYLCASSPNAGQGGETQYFGPGTRLLVL.